Included here is one TCR beta chain sequence, with context. The protocol was immunoSEQ multiplex PCR, while the TCRdb copy is restricted to in-frame clones and leaves out a portion. The repertoire includes tens of thousands of clones, 80% to 85% of them detected once, and 3% to 3.5% sits in the top ten. The data are from a study of OX40 agonist ivuxolimab in advanced cancers. The TCR sequence derives from an adult with an advanced solid tumor such as melanoma, head and neck, liver or kidney cancer. The sequences come from CD4+ or CD8+ T cells sorted from blood, collected in a trial of the OX40 agonist ivuxolimab.

CDR3 amino acids: CASSSSPYEQYF. The CDR3 nucleotides read TGTGCCAGCAGTTCCTCTCCCTACGAGCAGTACTTC. V usage is TRBV2 and J usage is TRBJ2-5, with unresolved D. The J call is in doubt because the DNA end fits TRBJ2-7 better. Looked up from germline, CDR1 is SNHLY and CDR2 is FYNNEI. The CDR3 has 12 residues.